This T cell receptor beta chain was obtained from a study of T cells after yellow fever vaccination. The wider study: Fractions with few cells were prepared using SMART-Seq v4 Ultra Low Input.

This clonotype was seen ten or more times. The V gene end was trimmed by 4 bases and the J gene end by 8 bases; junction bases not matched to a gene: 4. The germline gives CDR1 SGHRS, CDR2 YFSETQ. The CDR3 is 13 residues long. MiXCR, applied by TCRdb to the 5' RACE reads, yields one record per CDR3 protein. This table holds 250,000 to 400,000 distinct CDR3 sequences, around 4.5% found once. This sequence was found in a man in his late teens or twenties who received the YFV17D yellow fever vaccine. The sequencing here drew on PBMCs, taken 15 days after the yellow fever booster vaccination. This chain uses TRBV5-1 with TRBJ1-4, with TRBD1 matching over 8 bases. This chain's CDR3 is CASSQGAGEKLFF. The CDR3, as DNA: TGCGCCAGCAGCCAGGGGGCCGGCGAAAAACTGTTTTTT.